These 10 T cell receptor beta chains were sequenced from one sample in a study of blood T cells in healthy people across ages. It was with a sample-barcoded 5' primer and a J-beta primer mix that a second PCR of about 6 to 12 cycles was run. In TCRdb, the 5' RACE reads were re-called with MiXCR into one record per CDR3 protein. The data hold hundreds of thousands of distinct CDR3 sequences, with around 20% observed a single time. Sequenced sample: blood. These TCRs come from a man in his 70s in good health.

The chain recombines TRBV25-1 with TRBJ1-5; possibly TRBD1 for D (5 bases). V lost 6 bases and J 1 base, leaving 13 bases between the germline ends. Per the germline V gene, CDR1 is MGHDK and CDR2 is SYGVNS. The CDR3 length is 15 residues. CDR3 in DNA: TGTGCCAGCAGCGGGGGGTCGGGGAGCAATCAGCCCCAGCATTTT. Its translation is CASSGGSGSNQPQHF. The full variable domain, its missing parts supplied by reference TRBV25-1 and TRBJ1-5, is EADIYQTPRYLVIGTGKKITLECSQTMGHDKMYWYQQDPGMELHLIHYSYGVNSTEKGDLSSESTVSRIRTEHFPLTLESARPSHTSQYLCASSGGSGSNQPQHFGDGTRLSIL.

This clonotype has a handful of counts. J is TRBJ1-4 and V is TRBV7-9; TRBD1 might be the D (5 bases). Per the germline V gene, CDR1 is SEHNR and CDR2 is FQNEAQ (reference sequence). The CDR3 runs 15 residues. Trimming stripped 4 bases from V and 8 bases from J, with 17 bases between. The CDR3 DNA is TGTGCCAGCAGCTGGGGGGGACCGGACACGGAAAAACTGTTTTTT. Amino acids: CASSWGGPDTEKLFF.

The chain uses TRBV7-8 and TRBJ2-1; 9 nucleotides agree with TRBD2. This CDR3 has 15 amino acids. Per germline, CDR1 SGHVS and CDR2 FQNEAQ. J gave up 7 bases and V 3 bases, and 7 bases lay outside the gene matches. The DNA of the CDR3 is TGTGCCAGCAGCTTTTTAGCGGGAGATCTTAATGAGCAGTTCTTC. It yields the protein CASSFLAGDLNEQFF.

This clonotype was seen only a few times. The V call is TRBV10-3, the J call TRBJ2-3, with D perhaps TRBD2 (6 bases). The V end was cut by 7 bases, the J end by 2 bases, with 10 bases between. The CDR3 runs 13 residues. Germline V gene sequence: CDR1 ENHRY, CDR2 SYGVKD. DNA of the CDR3: TGTGCCATCATGGCGGGGTCCACAGATACGCAGTATTTT. Translated: CAIMAGSTDTQYF.

V usage is TRBV29-1 and J usage is TRBJ2-5, with 12 nucleotides matching TRBD2. Trimming took 6 bases from V and 2 from J; bases not matched to a gene: 4. CDR1 SQVTM and CDR2 ANQGSEA come from the germline V gene. The CDR3 loop spans 14 amino acids. The CDR3 bases are TGCAGCGTCCAAGGACTAGCGGGACAAGAGACCCAGTACTTC. This encodes CSVQGLAGQETQYF.

The chain joins TRBV5-1 to TRBJ2-1; tentative D call: TRBD1 (6 bases). CDR3 length: 17 residues. The ends were cut back, 3 bases at V and 8 bases at J, with 24 bases in the middle. CDR1 and CDR2 (germline): SGHRS, YFSETQ. This chain's CDR3 is CASSSKITGKVVDEQFF. DNA of the CDR3: TGCGCCAGCAGCTCGAAAATAACAGGGAAGGTTGTCGATGAGCAGTTCTTC. The full variable domain, in which reference TRBV5-1 and TRBJ2-1 provide the parts outside the CDR3, is KAGVTQTPRYLIKTRGQQVTLSCSPISGHRSVSWYQQTPGQGLQFLFEYFSETQRNKGNFPGRFSGRQFSNSRSEMNVSTLELGDSALYLCASSSKITGKVVDEQFFGPGTRLTVL.

V gene TRBV10-3 combines with J gene TRBJ2-1; TRBD1 aligns across 10 bases. V was clipped by 5 bases and J by 14 bases; unmatched bases: 9. Germline loops: CDR1 ENHRY, CDR2 SYGVKD. This CDR3 region has 13 residues. DNA for the CDR3: TGTGCCATCAGTACACCGGGACAGGGGATGGAGTTCTTC. Translation gives CAISTPGQGMEFF.

This clonotype was seen a few times. The CDR3 is CASSWPTRTDTQYF. The CDR3 DNA reads TGTGCCAGCAGCTGGCCGACCCGCACAGATACGCAGTATTTT. The V and J genes are TRBV13 and TRBJ2-3; D unclear. Germline CDR1 and CDR2: PRHDT and FYEKMQ (reference sequence). Deletions cut 4 bases from V and 1 base from J, with 9 bases between. This CDR3 is 14 amino acids long.

This clonotype was counted only a few times. This sequence joins TRBV7-2 and TRBJ2-7; D is possibly TRBD1 (6 bases). Germline loops: CDR1 SGHTA, CDR2 FQGNSA. Trimming left V 5 bases short and J 5 bases short, with 10 bases between. The CDR3 runs to 12 residues. The CDR3 DNA follows: TGTGCCAGCAGCACCACAGGGAACGAGCAGTACTTC. It specifies CASSTTGNEQYF.

A few counts support this clonotype. The J gene is TRBJ2-4, the V gene TRBV3-1; D assignment may be TRBD1 or TRBD2 (5 bases each). Germline V gene data show CDR1 as LGHDT and CDR2 as YNNKEL (reference sequence). This CDR3 is 15 amino acids long. Trimming took off 0 bases at V and 6 bases at J, with 12 bases between the two ends. CDR3 sequence reads: CASSQDQGSGNIQYF. In nucleotides, the CDR3 is TGTGCCAGCAGCCAAGATCAGGGAAGCGGAAACATTCAGTACTTC.